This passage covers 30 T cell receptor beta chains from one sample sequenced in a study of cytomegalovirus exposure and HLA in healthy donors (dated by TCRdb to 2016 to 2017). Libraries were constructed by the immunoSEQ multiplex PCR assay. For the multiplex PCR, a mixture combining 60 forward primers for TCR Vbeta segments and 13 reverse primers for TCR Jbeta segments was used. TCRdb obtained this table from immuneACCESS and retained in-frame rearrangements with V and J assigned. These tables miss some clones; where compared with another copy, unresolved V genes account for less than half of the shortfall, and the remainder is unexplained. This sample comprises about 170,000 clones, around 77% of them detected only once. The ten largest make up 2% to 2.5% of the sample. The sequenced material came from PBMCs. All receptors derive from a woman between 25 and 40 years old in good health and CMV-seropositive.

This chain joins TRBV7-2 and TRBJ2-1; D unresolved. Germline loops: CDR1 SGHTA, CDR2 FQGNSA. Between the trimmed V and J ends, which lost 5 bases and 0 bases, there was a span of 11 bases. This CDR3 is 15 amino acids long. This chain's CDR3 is CASSLQTRSYNEQFF. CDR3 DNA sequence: TGTGCCAGCAGCCTACAGACCCGCTCCTACAATGAGCAGTTCTTC.

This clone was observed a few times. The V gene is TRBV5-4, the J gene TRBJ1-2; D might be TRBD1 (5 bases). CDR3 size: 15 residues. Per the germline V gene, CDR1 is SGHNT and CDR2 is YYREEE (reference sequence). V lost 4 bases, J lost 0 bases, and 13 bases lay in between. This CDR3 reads CASSPKQGPNYGYTF. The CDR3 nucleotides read TGTGCCAGCAGCCCTAAGCAGGGTCCTAACTATGGCTACACCTTC.

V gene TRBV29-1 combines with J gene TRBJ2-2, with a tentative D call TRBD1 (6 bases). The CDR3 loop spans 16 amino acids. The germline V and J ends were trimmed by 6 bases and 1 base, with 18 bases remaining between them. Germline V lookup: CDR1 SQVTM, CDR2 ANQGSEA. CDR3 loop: CSVRTMGAVNTGELFF. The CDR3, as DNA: TGCAGCGTCAGGACAATGGGGGCAGTGAACACCGGGGAGCTGTTTTTT.

The CDR3 nucleotides are TGTGCTAGTGGTTCCCAATGGGGGCTGGCAGCTTTCTTT. Amino acid sequence: CASGSQWGLAAFF. The gene calls are TRBV12-5 and TRBJ1-1; weak D call: TRBD1 (6 bases). The CDR3 covers 13 residues. Per the germline V gene, CDR1 is LGHNT and CDR2 is FRNRAP. The ends were cut back, 4 bases at V and 10 bases at J, with 16 bases in the middle.

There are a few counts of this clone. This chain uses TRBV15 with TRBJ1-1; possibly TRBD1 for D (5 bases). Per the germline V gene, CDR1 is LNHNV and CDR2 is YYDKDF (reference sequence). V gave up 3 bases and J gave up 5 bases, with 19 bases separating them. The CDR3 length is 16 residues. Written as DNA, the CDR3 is TGTGCCACCAGCAGGGCCTCGGGACGGGGAGGAACTGAAGCTTTCTTT. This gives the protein CATSRASGRGGTEAFF.

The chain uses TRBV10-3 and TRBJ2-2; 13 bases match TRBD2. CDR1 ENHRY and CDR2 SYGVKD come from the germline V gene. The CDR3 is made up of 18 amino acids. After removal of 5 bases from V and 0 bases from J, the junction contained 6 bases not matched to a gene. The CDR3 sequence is CAISPGTSGETNTGELFF. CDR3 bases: TGTGCCATCAGTCCGGGGACTAGCGGGGAGACGAACACCGGGGAGCTGTTTTTT.

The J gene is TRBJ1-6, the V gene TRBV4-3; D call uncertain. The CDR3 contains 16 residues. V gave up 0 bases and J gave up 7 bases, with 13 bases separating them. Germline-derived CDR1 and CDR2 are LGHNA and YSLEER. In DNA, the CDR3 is TGCGCCAGCAGCCAAGATCCGCAGGTCCCCAATTCACCCCTCCACTTT. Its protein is CASSQDPQVPNSPLHF.

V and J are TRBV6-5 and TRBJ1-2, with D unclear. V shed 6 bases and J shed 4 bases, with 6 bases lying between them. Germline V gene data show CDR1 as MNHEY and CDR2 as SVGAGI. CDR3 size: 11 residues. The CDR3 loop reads CASSGIYGYTF. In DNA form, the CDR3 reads TGTGCCAGCAGCGGGATCTATGGCTACACCTTC.

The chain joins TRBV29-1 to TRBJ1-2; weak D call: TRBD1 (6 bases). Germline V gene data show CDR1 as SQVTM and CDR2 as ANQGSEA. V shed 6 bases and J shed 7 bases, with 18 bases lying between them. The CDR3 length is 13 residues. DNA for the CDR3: TGCAGCGTGGGGGGGGCGAAGGGACTTGGCTACACCTTC. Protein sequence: CSVGGAKGLGYTF.

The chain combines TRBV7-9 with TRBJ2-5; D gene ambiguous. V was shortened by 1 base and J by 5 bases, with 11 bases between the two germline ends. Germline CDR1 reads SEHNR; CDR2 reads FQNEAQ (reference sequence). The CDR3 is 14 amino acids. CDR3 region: CASSLVPFEETQYF. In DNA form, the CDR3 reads TGTGCCAGCAGCTTAGTTCCTTTTGAGGAGACCCAGTACTTC.

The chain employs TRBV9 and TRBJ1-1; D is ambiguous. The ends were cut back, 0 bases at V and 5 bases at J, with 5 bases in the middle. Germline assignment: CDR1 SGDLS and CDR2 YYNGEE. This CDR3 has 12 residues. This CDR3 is CASSVGQTEAFF. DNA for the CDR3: TGTGCCAGCAGCGTAGGGCAAACTGAAGCTTTCTTT.

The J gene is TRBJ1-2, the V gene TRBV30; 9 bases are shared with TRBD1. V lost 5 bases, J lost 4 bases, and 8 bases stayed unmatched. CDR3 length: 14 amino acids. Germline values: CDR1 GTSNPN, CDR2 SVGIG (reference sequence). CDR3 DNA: TGTGCCTGGGCCGGGACAGGGTACTCCTATGGCTACACCTTC. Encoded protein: CAWAGTGYSYGYTF.

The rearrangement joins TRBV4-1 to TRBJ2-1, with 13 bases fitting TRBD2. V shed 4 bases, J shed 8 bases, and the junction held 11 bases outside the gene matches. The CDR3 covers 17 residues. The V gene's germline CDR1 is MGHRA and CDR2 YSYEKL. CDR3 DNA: TGCGCCAGCAGCCCCACCCCAACTAGCGGGGGGGTCGATGAGCAGTTCTTC. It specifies CASSPTPTSGGVDEQFF.

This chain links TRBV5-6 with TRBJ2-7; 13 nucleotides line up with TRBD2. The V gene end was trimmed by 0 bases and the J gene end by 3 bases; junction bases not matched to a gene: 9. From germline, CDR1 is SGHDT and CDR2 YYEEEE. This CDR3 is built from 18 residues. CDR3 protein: CASSLAGTSGITLYEQYF. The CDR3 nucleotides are TGTGCCAGCAGCTTGGCCGGGACTAGCGGGATTACCCTCTACGAGCAGTACTTC.

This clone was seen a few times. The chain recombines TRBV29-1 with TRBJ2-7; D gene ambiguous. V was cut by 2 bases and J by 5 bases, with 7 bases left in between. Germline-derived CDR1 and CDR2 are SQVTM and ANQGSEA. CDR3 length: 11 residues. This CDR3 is CSVEQYNEQYF. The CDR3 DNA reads TGCAGCGTTGAACAGTACAACGAGCAGTACTTC.

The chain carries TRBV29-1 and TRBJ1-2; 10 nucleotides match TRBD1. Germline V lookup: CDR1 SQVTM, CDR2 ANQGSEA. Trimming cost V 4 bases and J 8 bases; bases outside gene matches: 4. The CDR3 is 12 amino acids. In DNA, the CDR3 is TGCAGCGTTGCGGGACAGGGGTACGGCTACACCTTC. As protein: CSVAGQGYGYTF.

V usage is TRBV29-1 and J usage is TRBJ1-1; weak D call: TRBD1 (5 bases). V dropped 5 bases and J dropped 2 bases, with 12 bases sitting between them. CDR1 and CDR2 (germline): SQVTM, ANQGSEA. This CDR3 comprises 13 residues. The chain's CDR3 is CSVMTAINTEAFF. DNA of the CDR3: TGCAGCGTTATGACAGCAATTAACACTGAAGCTTTCTTT.

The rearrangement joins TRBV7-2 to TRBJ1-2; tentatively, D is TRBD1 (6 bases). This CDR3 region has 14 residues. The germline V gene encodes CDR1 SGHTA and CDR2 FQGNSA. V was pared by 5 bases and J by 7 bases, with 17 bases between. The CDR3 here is CASSPLGGGSGYTF. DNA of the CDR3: TGTGCCAGCAGCCCCCTGGGGGGGGGCTCTGGCTACACCTTC.

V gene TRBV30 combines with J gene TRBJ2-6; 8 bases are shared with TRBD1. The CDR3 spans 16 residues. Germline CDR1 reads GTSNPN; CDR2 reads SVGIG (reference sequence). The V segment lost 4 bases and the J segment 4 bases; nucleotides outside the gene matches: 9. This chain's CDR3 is CAWTHYRGNGANVLTF. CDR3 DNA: TGTGCCTGGACGCATTACAGGGGGAACGGGGCCAACGTCCTGACTTTC.

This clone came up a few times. The CDR3 loop is CASSQELGQVWLSYEQYF. In nucleotides, the CDR3 is TGCGCCAGCAGCCAAGAATTGGGACAGGTTTGGTTATCTTACGAGCAGTACTTC. The J gene is TRBJ2-7, the V gene TRBV4-1; 8 bases fit TRBD1. This CDR3 has 18 residues. After removal of 0 bases from V and 4 bases from J, the junction contained 14 bases not matched to a gene. Germline V gene sequence: CDR1 MGHRA, CDR2 YSYEKL.

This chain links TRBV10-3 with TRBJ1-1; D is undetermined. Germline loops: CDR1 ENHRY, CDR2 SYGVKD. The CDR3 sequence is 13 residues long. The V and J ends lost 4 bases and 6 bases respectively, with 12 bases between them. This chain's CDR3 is CAISAGGDAEAFF. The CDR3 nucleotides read TGTGCCATCAGTGCTGGAGGAGACGCTGAAGCTTTCTTT.

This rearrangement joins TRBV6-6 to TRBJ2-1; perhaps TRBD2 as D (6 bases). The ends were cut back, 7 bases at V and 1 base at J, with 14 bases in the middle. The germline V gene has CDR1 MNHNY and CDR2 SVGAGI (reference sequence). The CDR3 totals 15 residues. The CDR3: CASTGDGGSYNEQFF. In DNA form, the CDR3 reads TGTGCCAGCACTGGGGACGGGGGATCCTACAATGAGCAGTTCTTC.

DNA for the CDR3: TGTGCCAGCAGGCCAGGGAGCACAGATACGCAGTATTTT. Translating it yields CASRPGSTDTQYF. V usage is TRBV28 and J usage is TRBJ2-3, with D perhaps matching TRBD1 (5 bases). The CDR3 runs 13 residues. V shed 6 bases and J shed 0 bases, with 7 bases lying between them. From germline, CDR1 is MDHEN and CDR2 SYDVKM.

The CDR3 here is CASSGSYEQYF. Written as DNA, the CDR3 is TGTGCCAGCAGCGGCTCCTACGAGCAGTACTTC. The rearrangement joins TRBV28 to TRBJ2-7; D is uncertain. The V and J ends lost 6 bases and 0 bases respectively, with 3 bases between them. The V gene's germline CDR1 is MDHEN and CDR2 SYDVKM. The CDR3 extends over 11 amino acids. The variable domain in full, completed from reference TRBV28 and TRBJ2-7, reads DVKVTQSSRYLVKRTGEKVFLECVQDMDHENMFWYRQDPGLGLRLIYFSYDVKMKEKGDIPEGYSVSREKKERFSLILESASTNQTSMYLCASSGSYEQYFGPGTRLTVT.

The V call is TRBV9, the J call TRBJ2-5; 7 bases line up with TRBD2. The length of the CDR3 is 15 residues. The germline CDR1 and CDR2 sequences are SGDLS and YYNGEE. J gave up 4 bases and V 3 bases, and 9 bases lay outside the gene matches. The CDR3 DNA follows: TGTGCCAGCAGCGCCGTGGCGGGAGTAGGAGAGACCCAGTACTTC. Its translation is CASSAVAGVGETQYF.

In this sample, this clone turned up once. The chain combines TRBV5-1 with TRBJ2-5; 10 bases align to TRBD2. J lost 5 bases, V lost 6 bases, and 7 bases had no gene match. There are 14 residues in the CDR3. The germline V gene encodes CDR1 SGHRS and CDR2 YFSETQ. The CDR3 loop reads CASTPGLAMETQYF. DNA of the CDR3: TGCGCCAGCACCCCGGGACTAGCGATGGAGACCCAGTACTTC.

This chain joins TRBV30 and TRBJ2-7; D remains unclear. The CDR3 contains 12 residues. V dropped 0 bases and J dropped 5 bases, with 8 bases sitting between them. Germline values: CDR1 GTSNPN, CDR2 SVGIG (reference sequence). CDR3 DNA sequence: TGTGCCTGGAGTGTTGCGCTTCACGAGCAGTACTTC. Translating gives CAWSVALHEQYF.

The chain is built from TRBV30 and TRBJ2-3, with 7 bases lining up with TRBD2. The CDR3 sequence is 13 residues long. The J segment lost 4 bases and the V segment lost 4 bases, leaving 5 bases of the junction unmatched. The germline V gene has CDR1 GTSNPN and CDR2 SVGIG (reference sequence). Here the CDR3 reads CAWKWGGADTQYF. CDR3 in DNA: TGTGCCTGGAAGTGGGGGGGGGCAGATACGCAGTATTTT.

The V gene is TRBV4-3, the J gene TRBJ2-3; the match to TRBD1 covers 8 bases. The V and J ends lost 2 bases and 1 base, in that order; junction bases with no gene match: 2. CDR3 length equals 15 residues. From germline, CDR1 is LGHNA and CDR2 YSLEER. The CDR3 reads CASSQRTGRTDTQYF. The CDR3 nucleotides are TGCGCCAGCAGCCAAAGGACAGGGCGCACAGATACGCAGTATTTT.

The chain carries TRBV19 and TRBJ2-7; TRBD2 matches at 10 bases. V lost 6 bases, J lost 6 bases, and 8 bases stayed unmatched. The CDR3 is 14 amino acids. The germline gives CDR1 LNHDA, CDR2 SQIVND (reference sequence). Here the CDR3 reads CASRETSGKGEQYF. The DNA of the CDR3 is TGTGCCAGTAGGGAAACTAGCGGGAAGGGCGAGCAGTACTTC.